One and the same sample provided the 9 T cell receptor beta chains below, sequenced in a study of radiotherapy plus CTLA-4 blockade in lung cancer listed by TCRdb under 2018. Libraries were made using the immunoSEQ multiplex PCR assay. TCRdb mirrors the immuneACCESS table, restricted to in-frame sequences. Some clones are absent from its copies; in checked studies, under half trace to an unresolved V gene, and the reason for the others is unknown. This sample lists fewer than 65,000 clones; approximately 80% were detected once. The top ten constitute under 7% of the sample. The sequencing here drew on peripheral blood, taken from a patient treated with radiotherapy plus ipilimumab. The receptors were gathered from a human donor with non-small cell lung cancer whose response to radiotherapy plus ipilimumab could not be evaluated.

This clone was seen only once. In DNA form, the CDR3 reads TGTGCCAGCAGTCCAGCGGGGGCCACGGGTACGCAGTATTTT. Its translation: CASSPAGATGTQYF. This rearrangement joins TRBV6-6 to TRBJ2-3; 8 bases are a match to TRBD2. After removal of 5 bases from V and 8 bases from J, the junction contained 9 bases not matched to a gene. CDR1 MNHNY and CDR2 SVGAGI come from the germline V gene (reference sequence). This CDR3 is 14 amino acids long.

The J gene is TRBJ2-5, the V gene TRBV5-1; tentatively, D is TRBD2 (6 bases). Germline CDR1 SGHRS, CDR2 YFSETQ. The CDR3 sequence is 14 residues long. V lost 3 bases and J lost 1, with 10 bases in between. This chain's CDR3 is CASSYGGIQETQYF. The CDR3 nucleotides are TGCGCCAGCAGCTATGGGGGGATCCAAGAGACCCAGTACTTC.

The DNA for the CDR3 is TGTGCCAGCAGCCTAGGGGCGGGAGGGGCTCGCTACGAGCAGTACTTC. Its protein product is CASSLGAGGARYEQYF. The V and J genes are TRBV28 and TRBJ2-7; 9 bases fit TRBD2. Germline-derived CDR1 and CDR2 are MDHEN and SYDVKM. This CDR3 region has 16 residues. J was trimmed by 3 bases and V by 6 bases; bases with no gene match: 12. Together with reference TRBV28 and TRBJ2-7, the CDR3 gives the full variable domain: DVKVTQSSRYLVKRTGEKVFLECVQDMDHENMFWYRQDPGLGLRLIYFSYDVKMKEKGDIPEGYSVSREKKERFSLILESASTNQTSMYLCASSLGAGGARYEQYFGPGTRLTVT.

The chain links TRBV18 to TRBJ2-7; TRBD1 aligns across 7 bases. The CDR3 contains 14 residues. With V trimmed by 3 bases and J by 2 bases, 4 bases remained unmatched. Germline V gene data show CDR1 as KGHSH and CDR2 as LQKENI. The chain's CDR3 is CASSPSTGTYEQYF. CDR3 DNA sequence: TGTGCCAGCTCACCGTCGACAGGGACCTACGAGCAGTACTTC. Full variable domain (missing parts from reference TRBV18 and TRBJ2-7): NAGVMQNPRHLVRRRGQEARLRCSPMKGHSHVYWYRQLPEEGLKFMVYLQKENIIDESGMPKERFSAEFPKEGPSILRIQQVVRGDSAAYFCASSPSTGTYEQYFGPGTRLTVT.

This chain joins TRBV4-1 and TRBJ1-2; the D gene is possibly TRBD1 (5 bases). The germline V gene has CDR1 MGHRA and CDR2 YSYEKL. The CDR3 runs 15 residues. V shed 0 bases and J shed 5 bases, with 13 bases lying between them. CDR3 sequence (DNA): TGCGCCAGCAGCCAAGATTGGGCGGGGCTTTATGGCTACACCTTC. Its protein product is CASSQDWAGLYGYTF.

This chain links TRBV28 with TRBJ2-7; D is perhaps TRBD1 (6 bases). CDR1 MDHEN and CDR2 SYDVKM come from the germline V gene. Trimming took off 5 bases at V and 0 bases at J, with 14 bases between the two ends. The CDR3 contains 15 residues. Here the CDR3 reads CASSGTGTPSYEQYF. The CDR3 region has the DNA TGTGCCAGCAGTGGAACCGGGACACCCTCCTACGAGCAGTACTTC.

The chain recombines TRBV11-2 with TRBJ2-7; perhaps TRBD1 as D (5 bases). The CDR3 has 13 amino acids. Trimming removed 1 base from V and 5 bases from J, with 9 bases in between. Germline assignment: CDR1 SGHAT and CDR2 FQNNGV. CDR3: CASSLGQSNEQYF. For the CDR3, the DNA is TGTGCCAGCAGCTTAGGACAGTCCAACGAGCAGTACTTC. Together with reference TRBV11-2 and TRBJ2-7, the CDR3 gives the full variable domain: EAGVAQSPRYKIIEKRQSVAFWCNPISGHATLYWYQQILGQGPKLLIQFQNNGVVDDSQLPKDRFSAERLKGVDSTLKIQPAKLEDSAVYLCASSLGQSNEQYFGPGTRLTVT.

The CDR3 reads CASSLRTFATNEKLFF. CDR3 in DNA: TGTGCCAGCAGCTTGAGGACATTTGCAACTAATGAAAAACTGTTTTTT. The chain recombines TRBV5-6 with TRBJ1-4; a weak D match, TRBD1 (5 bases). The CDR3 runs to 16 residues. V gave up 1 base and J gave up 0 bases, with 10 bases separating them. The germline V gene has CDR1 SGHDT and CDR2 YYEEEE.

The rearrangement uses TRBV7-2 and TRBJ2-1; the D gene is possibly TRBD2 (6 bases). Germline values: CDR1 SGHTA, CDR2 FQGNSA. Trimming took off 2 bases at V and 7 bases at J, with 18 bases between the two ends. The CDR3 contains 16 residues. The DNA of the CDR3 is TGTGCCAGCAGCTTATCCTGGACTTTTGGGGGGAATGAGCAGTTCTTC. It is translated as CASSLSWTFGGNEQFF.